The clone carrying this TCR beta chain was detected only a few times. The data derive from a study of blood T cell repertoires in COVID-19. Study at large: Whether acute or convalescent, the COVID-19 samples came from the United States, Italy and Spain.

TCRdb's copy holds only in-frame clones and misses some; the assay was immunoSEQ multiplex PCR. The table lists 300,000 to 400,000 clones, roughly 90% of them singletons. This CDR3 has 15 amino acids. Germline V gives CDR1 LGHDT, CDR2 YNNKEL (reference sequence). V was cut by 1 base and J by 4 bases, with 13 bases left in between. This chain connects TRBV3-1 (or the pseudogene TRBV3-2) to TRBJ1-1; perhaps TRBD1 as D (6 bases). Input material: peripheral blood. The sequence came from a woman aged 45-59 years with active or convalescent COVID-19. DNA of the CDR3: TGTGCCAGCAGCCAAGGGTCTTTCAGGGGCACTGAAGCTTTCTTT. This gives the protein CASSQGSFRGTEAFF.